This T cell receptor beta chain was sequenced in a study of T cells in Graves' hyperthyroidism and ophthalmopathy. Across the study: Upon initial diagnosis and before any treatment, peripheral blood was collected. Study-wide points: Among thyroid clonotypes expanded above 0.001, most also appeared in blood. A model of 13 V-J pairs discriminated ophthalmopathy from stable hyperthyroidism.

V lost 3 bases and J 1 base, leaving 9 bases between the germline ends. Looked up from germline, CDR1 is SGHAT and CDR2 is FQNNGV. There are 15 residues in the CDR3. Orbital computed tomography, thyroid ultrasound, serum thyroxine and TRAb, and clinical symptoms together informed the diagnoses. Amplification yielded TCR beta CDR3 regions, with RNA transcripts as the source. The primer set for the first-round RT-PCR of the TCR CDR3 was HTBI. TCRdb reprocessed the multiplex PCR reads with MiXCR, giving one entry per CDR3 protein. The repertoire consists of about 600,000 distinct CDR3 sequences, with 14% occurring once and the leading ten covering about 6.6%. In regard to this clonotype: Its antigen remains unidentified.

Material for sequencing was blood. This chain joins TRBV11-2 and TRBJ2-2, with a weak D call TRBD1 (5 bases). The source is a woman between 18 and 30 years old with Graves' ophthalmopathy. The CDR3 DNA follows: TGTGCCAGCAGCTTCCCCAGGGAGAACACCGGGGAGCTGTTTTTT. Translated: CASSFPRENTGELFF.